This T cell receptor beta chain appears in the sequencing data of a study of cytomegalovirus exposure and HLA in healthy donors. General study findings and limits: Among TCR beta chains of equal frequency, HLA-associated ones were more clonally expanded in a later analysis.

The CDR3 consists of 15 residues. The germline CDR1 and CDR2 sequences are MGHRA and YSYEKL. Trimming at V came to 3 bases and at J to 5 bases, leaving 5 bases not matched to a gene. With regard to this clone: The antigen is unknown.

Use of 60 Vbeta and 13 Jbeta primers characterized the PCR. Measured with immunoSEQ multiplex PCR; TCRdb has only the in-frame clones, and not every one. The table lists some 190,000 clones, about 81% of them singletons, with more than 4.5% in the top ten. The chain uses TRBV4-1 and TRBJ1-5; 9 nucleotides match TRBD1. This receptor was taken from a young man in good health and CMV-seropositive. The sample taken for sequencing was PBMCs. The CDR3 reads CASSQPTGGHQPQHF. DNA of the CDR3: TGCGCCAGCAGCCAGCCAACAGGGGGCCATCAGCCCCAGCATTTT.